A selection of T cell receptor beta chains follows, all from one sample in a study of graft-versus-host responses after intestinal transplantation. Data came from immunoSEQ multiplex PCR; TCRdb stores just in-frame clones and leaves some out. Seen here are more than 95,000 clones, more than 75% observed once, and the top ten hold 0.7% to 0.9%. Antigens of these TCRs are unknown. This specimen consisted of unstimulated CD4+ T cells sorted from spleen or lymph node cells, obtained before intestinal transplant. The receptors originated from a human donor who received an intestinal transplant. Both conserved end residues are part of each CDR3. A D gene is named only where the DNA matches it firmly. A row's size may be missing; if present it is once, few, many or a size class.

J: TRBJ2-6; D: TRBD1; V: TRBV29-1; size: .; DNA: TGCAGCGTTGCCTCCGGGACAGGGACGACGGCTGGGGCCAACGTCCTGACTTTC; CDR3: CSVASGTGTTAGANVLTF
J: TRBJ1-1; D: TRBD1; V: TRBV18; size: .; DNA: TGTGCCAGCTCAGGGACAGGGGGGAACACTGAAGCTTTCTTT; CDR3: CASSGTGGNTEAFF
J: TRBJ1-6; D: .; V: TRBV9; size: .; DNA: TGTGCCAGCAGCGTAGCTCGGCAGGGCGGTTCACCCCTCCACTTT; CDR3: CASSVARQGGSPLHF
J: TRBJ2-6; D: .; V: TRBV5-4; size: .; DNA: TGTGCCAGCAGGACAGGATCTGGGGCCAACGTCCTGACTTTC; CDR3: CASRTGSGANVLTF
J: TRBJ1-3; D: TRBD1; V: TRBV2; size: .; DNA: TGTGCCAGCTCTTACTCCGGGACAGGCTTCTCTGGAAACACCATATATTTT; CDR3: CASSYSGTGFSGNTIYF
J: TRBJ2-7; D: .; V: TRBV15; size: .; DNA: TGTGCCACCAGCAGAGATCAGGGTCGGGTCGGCGAGCAGTACTTC; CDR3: CATSRDQGRVGEQYF
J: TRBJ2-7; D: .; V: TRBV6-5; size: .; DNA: TGTGCGAGCAGAAGAGGGACCCAGGGGTTCTACGAGCAGTACTTC; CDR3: CASRRGTQGFYEQYF
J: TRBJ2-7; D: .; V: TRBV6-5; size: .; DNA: TGTGCCAGCAGTGAAGAAAGAAGGGGAGAGCAGTACTTC; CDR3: CASSEERRGEQYF
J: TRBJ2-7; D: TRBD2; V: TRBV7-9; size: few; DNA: TGTGCCAGCAGCGGGGAGGGCTACGAGCAGTACTTC; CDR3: CASSGEGYEQYF
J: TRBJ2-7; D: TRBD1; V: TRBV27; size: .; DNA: TGTGCCAGCAGTGATTGGACAGGAGGTCTAAGGGAGCAGTACTTC; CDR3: CASSDWTGGLREQYF
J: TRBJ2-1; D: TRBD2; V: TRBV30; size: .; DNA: TGTGCCTGGAGTGTACCGAGCGGGAGCTCCTACAATGAGCAGTTCTTC; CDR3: CAWSVPSGSSYNEQFF
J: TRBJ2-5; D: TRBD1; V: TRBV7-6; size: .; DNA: TGTGCCAGCAGCTTAGGGGACAGGCTCGAGACCCAGTACTTC; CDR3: CASSLGDRLETQYF
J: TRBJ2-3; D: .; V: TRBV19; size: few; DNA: TGTGCCAGTAGTATATACGCGGGACCCACAGATACGCAGTATTTT; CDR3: CASSIYAGPTDTQYF
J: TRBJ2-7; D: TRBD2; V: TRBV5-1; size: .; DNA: TGCGCCAGCAGCTTGGCATGGGCTGCTAGCGGGAGCTCCTACGAGCAGTACTTC; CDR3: CASSLAWAASGSSYEQYF
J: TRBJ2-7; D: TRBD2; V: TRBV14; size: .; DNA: TGTGCCAGCAGCGCCCGAGCGGCGGGAGGGCCAATTAGGTACGAGCAGTACTTC; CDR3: CASSARAAGGPIRYEQYF
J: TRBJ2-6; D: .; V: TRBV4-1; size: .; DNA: TGCGCCAGCAGCCAAGCTCGGGGAGGAACCTCTGGGGCCAACGTCCTGACTTTC; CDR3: CASSQARGGTSGANVLTF
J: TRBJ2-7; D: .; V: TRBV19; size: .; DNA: TGTGCCATTAGGGAAACAGACGCTTCCTACGAGCAGTACTTC; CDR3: CAIRETDASYEQYF
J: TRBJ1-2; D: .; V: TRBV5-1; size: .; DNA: TGCGCCAGCAGCTCGGGGACACAGGTGAACTATGGCTACACCTTC; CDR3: CASSSGTQVNYGYTF
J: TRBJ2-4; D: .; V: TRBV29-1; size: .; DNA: TGCAGCGTTGAATGGACAGCCCCTCGGGAGGTTCAGTACTTC; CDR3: CSVEWTAPREVQYF
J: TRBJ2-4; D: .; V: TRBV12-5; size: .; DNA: TGTGCTAGTGGTTTTACAGGTTTAAGCATTCAGTACTTC; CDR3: CASGFTGLSIQYF
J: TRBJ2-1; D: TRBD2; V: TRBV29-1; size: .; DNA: TGCAGCGTTGGGACTAGCAGTCCGAATGAGCAGTTCTTC; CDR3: CSVGTSSPNEQFF
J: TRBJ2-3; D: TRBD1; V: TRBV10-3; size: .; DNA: TGTGCCATCAGTGCGGACAGGGGAGTGGATACGCAGTATTTT; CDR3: CAISADRGVDTQYF
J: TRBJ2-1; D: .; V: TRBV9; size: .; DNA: TGTGCCAGCAGCGTGGCAGGGTTGTACAATGAGCAGTTCTTC; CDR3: CASSVAGLYNEQFF
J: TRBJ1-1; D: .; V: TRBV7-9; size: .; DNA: TGTGCCAGCAGCTTAGCGGGGGGAAACACTGAAGCTTTCTTT; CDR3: CASSLAGGNTEAFF
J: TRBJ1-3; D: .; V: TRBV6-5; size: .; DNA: TGTGCCAGCCTAGGGCACTCTGGAAACACCATATATTTT; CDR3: CASLGHSGNTIYF
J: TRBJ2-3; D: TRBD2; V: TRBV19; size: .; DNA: TGTGCCAGTAGTATAGGGGGGGGGTTGCAGTATTTT; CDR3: CASSIGGGLQYF
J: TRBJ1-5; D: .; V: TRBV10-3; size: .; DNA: TGTGCCATCAGTGAGTCGGGTCCCAATCAGCCCCAGCATTTT; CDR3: CAISESGPNQPQHF
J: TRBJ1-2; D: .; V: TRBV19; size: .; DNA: TGTGCCAGTAGTATAGGACAGGTGGATGGCTACACCTTC; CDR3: CASSIGQVDGYTF
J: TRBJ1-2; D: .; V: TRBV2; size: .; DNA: TGTGCCAGCAGTGAGAGGTACATTAACTATGGCTACACCTTC; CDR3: CASSERYINYGYTF
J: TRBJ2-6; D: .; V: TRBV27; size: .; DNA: TGTGCCAGCAGTCCCGACCTGGCCCGGGCCAACGTCCTGACTTTC; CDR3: CASSPDLARANVLTF
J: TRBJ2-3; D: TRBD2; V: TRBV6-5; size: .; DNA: TGTGCCAGCAGTTACCGCGGGAGGGTTAGCACAGATACGCAGTATTTT; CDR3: CASSYRGRVSTDTQYF
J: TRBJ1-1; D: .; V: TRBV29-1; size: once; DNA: TGCAGCGTCCGAGACCAAACCGGCACTGAAGCTTTCTTT; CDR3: CSVRDQTGTEAFF
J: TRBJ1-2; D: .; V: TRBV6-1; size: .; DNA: TGTGCCAGCAGTACAGATTTTAACTATGGCTACACCTTC; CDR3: CASSTDFNYGYTF
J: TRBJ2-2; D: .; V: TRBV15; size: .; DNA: TGTGCCACCAGCCTGGAGGGACGGAACACCGGGGAGCTGTTTTTT; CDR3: CATSLEGRNTGELFF
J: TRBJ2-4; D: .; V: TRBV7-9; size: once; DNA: TGTGCCAGCAGCCCTCCACAGAGCCCTTGTCGGTTC; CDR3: CASSPPQSPCRF
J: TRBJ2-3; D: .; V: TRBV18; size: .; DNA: TGTGCCAGCTCAGTAATCCAGACTAGTGATAGCACAGATACGCAGTATTTT; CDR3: CASSVIQTSDSTDTQYF
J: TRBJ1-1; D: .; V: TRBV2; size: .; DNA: TGTGCCAGCAGGCCAAGGACGGGCGCTATGAACACTGAAGCTTTCTTT; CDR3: CASRPRTGAMNTEAFF
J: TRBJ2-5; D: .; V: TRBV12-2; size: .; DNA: TGTGCAAGTCGCTTAGTTTGGGGACCAGGGGTGGTGGAGACCCAGTACTTC; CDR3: CASRLVWGPGVVETQYF
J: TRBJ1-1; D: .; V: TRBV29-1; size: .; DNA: TGCAGCCTTATAGGAGGGACGAACACTGAAGCTTTCTTT; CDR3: CSLIGGTNTEAFF
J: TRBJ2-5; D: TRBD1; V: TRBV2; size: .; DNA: TGTGCCAGCTCCTTGGAGGGACAGGGGCGAGAGACCCAGTACTTC; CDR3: CASSLEGQGRETQYF
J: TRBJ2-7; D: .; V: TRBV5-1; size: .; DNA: TGCGCCAGCAGCGCGGGACCGCCCTCCTACGAGCAGTACTTC; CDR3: CASSAGPPSYEQYF
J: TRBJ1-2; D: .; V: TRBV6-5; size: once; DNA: TGTGCCAGCAGTTACTTTTCAGGGTCTTACAATGGCTACACCTTC; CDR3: CASSYFSGSYNGYTF
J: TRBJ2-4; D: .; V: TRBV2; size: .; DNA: TGTGCCAGCAGTGAGGGCCCGGGAAACATTCAGTACTTC; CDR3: CASSEGPGNIQYF
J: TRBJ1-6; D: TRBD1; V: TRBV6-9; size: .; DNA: TGTGCCAGCAGTTCAGGGGGGCTAGTTTCACCCCTCCACTTT; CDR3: CASSSGGLVSPLHF
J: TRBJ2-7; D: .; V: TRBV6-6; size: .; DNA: TGTGCCAGCAGCTCGGCCCACAGGTACGAGCAGTACTTC; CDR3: CASSSAHRYEQYF
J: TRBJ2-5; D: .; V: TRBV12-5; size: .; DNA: TGTGCTAGTGGTTTGGGAGCAACAGGCTTCCAAGAGACCCAGTACTTC; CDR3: CASGLGATGFQETQYF
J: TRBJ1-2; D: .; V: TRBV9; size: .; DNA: TGTGCCAGCAGCGTAGAAGGGAACTATGGCTACACCTTC; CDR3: CASSVEGNYGYTF
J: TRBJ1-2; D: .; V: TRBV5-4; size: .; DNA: TGTGCCAGCAGCTTGGCCACAGGGAATGGCTACACCTTC; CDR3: CASSLATGNGYTF
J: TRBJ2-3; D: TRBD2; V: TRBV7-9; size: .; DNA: TGTGCCAGCAGCCTCACAAGGACTAGCGGGAGAGGTACAGATACGCAGTATTTT; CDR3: CASSLTRTSGRGTDTQYF
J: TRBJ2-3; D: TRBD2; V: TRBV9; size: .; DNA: TGTGCCAGCAGCGTAGCGGGGGGGCTCGGAGATACGCAGTATTTT; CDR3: CASSVAGGLGDTQYF
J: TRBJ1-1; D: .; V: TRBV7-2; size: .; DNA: TGTGCCAGCAGCTTAGTTACAGGACCCCCAAAAGCTTTCTTT; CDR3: CASSLVTGPPKAFF
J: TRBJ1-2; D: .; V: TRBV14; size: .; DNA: TGTGCCAGCAGCCTATTTACAGGTCCAGGGTATGGCTACACCTTC; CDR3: CASSLFTGPGYGYTF
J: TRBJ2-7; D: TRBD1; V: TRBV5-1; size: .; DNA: TGCGCCAGCAGGGACTGGACAGGGCCCTACGAGCAGTACTTC; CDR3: CASRDWTGPYEQYF
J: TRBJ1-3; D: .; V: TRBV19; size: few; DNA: TGTGCCAGTAGTAGGGGTTCTGGAAACACCATATATTTT; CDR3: CASSRGSGNTIYF
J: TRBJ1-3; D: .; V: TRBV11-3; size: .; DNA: TGTGCCAGCAGCTCAGGCCACTCTGGAAACACCATATATTTT; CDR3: CASSSGHSGNTIYF
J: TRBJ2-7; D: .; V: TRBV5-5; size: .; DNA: TGTGCCAGCAGCCAGAGGAGCACAGGGTTCACCTACGAGCAGTACTTC; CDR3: CASSQRSTGFTYEQYF
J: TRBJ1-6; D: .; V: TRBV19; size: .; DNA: TGTGCCAGTAGTATTGGGGTGATCCTAAATTCACCCCTCCACTTT; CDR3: CASSIGVILNSPLHF
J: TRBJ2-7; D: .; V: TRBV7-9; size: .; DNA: TGTGCCAGCAGCTTTACGGGGGAGCAGTACTTC; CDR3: CASSFTGEQYF
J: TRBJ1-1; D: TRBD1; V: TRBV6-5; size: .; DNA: TGTGCCAGCAGTCCGGGACAGGCGAACACTGAAGCTTTCTTT; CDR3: CASSPGQANTEAFF